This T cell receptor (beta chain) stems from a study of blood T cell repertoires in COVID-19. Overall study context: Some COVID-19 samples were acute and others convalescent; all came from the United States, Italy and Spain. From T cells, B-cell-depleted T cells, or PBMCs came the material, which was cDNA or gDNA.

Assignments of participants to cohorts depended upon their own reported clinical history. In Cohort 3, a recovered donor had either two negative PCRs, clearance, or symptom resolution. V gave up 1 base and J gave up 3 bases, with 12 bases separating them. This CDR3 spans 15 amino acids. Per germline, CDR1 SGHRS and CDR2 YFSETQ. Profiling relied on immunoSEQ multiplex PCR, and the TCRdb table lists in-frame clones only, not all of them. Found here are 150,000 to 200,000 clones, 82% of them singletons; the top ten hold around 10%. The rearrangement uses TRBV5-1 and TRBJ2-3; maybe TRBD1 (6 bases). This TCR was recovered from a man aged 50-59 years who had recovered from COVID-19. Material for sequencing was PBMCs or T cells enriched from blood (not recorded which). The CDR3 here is CASSLFTQGTDTQYF. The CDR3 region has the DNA TGCGCCAGCAGCTTGTTCACTCAGGGGACAGATACGCAGTATTTT.